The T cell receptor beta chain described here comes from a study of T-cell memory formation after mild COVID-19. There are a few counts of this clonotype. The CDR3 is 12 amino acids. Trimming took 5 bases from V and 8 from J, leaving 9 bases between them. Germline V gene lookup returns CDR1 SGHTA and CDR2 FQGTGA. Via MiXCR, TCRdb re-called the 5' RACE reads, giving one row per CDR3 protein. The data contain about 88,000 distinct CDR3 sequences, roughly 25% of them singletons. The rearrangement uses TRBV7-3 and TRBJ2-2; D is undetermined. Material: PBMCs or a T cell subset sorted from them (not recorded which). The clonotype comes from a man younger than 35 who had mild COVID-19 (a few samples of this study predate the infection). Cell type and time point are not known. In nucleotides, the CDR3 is TGTGCCAGCAGCCAGTGGGGAGGGGAGCTGTTTTTT. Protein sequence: CASSQWGGELFF.